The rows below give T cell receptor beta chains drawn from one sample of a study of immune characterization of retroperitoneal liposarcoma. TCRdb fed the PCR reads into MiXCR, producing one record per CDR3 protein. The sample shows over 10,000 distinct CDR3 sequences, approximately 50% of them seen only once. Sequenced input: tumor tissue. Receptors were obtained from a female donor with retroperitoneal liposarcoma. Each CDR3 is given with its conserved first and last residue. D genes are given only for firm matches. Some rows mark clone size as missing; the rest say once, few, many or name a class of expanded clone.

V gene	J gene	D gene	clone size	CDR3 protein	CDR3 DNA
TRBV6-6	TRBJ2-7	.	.	CASSDPGSSYEQYF	TGTGCCAGCAGTGACCCGGGAAGCTCCTACGAGCAGTACTTC
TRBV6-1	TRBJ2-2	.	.	CASRLGTGELFF	TGTGCCAGCAGGCTGGGAACCGGGGAGCTGTTTTTT
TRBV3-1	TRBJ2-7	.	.	CASSPGAGTNEQYF	TGTGCCAGCAGCCCCGGGGCAGGAACAAACGAGCAGTACTTC
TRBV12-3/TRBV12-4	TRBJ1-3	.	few	CASSLASPGNTIYF	TGTGCCAGCAGTTTGGCAAGCCCTGGAAACACCATATATTTT
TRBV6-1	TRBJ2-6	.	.	CASRGGWGANVLTF	TGTGCCAGCAGAGGGGGTTGGGGGGCCAACGTCCTGACTTTC
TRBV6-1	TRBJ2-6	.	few	CASTVSSGANVLTF	TGTGCCAGCACAGTCTCCTCTGGGGCCAACGTCCTGACTTTC
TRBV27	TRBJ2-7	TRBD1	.	CASSLSGQGPYEQYF	TGTGCCAGCAGTTTATCAGGACAGGGTCCTTACGAGCAGTACTTC
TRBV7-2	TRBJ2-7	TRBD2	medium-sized	CASSLVGASGRGNEQYF	TGTGCCAGCAGCTTAGTCGGGGCTAGCGGGAGAGGGAATGAGCAGTACTTC
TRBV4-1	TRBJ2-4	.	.	CASSQDEGTKNIQYF	TGCGCCAGCAGCCAAGATGAGGGGACCAAAAACATTCAGTACTTC
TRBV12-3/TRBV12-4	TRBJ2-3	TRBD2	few	CASSLRNVVRLAGLPGGDTQYF	TGTGCCAGCAGCCTACGGAATGTTGTTCGTCTAGCGGGTTTACCGGGGGGAGATACGCAGTATTTT
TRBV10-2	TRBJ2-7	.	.	CASRAMGGSEQYF	TGCGCCAGCAGGGCGATGGGTGGCTCCGAGCAGTACTTC
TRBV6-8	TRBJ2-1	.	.	CASSTTEVAEQFF	TGTGCCAGCAGTACGACTGAGGTCGCTGAGCAGTTCTTC
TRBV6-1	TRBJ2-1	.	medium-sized	CASTSAGEQFF	TGTGCCAGCACCTCGGCGGGGGAGCAGTTCTTC
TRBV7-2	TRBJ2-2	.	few	CASSFDTGELFF	TGTGCCAGCAGCTTCGACACCGGGGAGCTGTTTTTT
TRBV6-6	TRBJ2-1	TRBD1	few	CASSYGQGHYNEQFF	TGTGCCAGCAGTTACGGACAGGGTCACTACAATGAGCAGTTCTTC
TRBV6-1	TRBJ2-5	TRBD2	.	CASTPGLAGAWETQYF	TGTGCCAGCACCCCGGGGTTAGCGGGGGCGTGGGAGACCCAGTACTTC
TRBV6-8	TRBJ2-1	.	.	CASSAGGAGGNEQFF	TGTGCCAGCAGTGCTGGGGGGGCCGGTGGCAATGAGCAGTTCTTC
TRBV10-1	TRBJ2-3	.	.	CASKVRQDPDTQYF	TGCGCCAGCAAGGTCAGGCAAGACCCAGATACGCAGTATTTT
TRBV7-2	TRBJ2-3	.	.	CASSPLYGAYNGPFF	TGTGCCAGCAGCCCTTTGTATGGGGCCTACAATGGCCCGTTCTTC
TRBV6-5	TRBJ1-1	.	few	CASSYSNLGGRNTEAFF	TGTGCCAGCAGTTACTCGAATTTGGGGGGCCGGAACACTGAAGCTTTCTTT
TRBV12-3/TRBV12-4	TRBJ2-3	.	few	CASRPRGSKDTQYF	TGTGCCAGCCGACCAAGGGGGTCTAAAGATACGCAGTATTTT
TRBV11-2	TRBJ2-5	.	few	CASSPGWGSQETQYF	TGTGCCAGCAGCCCGGGCTGGGGAAGTCAAGAGACCCAGTACTTC
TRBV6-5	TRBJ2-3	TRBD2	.	CASSYSRLATQYF	TGTGCCAGCAGTTACTCCCGACTAGCGACGCAGTATTTT
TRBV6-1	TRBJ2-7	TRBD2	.	CASTKREGYEQYF	TGTGCCAGCACTAAGCGGGAGGGCTACGAGCAGTACTTC
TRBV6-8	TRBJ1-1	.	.	CASSLPGYPEAFF	TGTGCCAGCAGCCTTCCAGGGTACCCTGAAGCTTTCTTT
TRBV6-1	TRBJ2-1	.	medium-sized	CASTRGVSSYNEQFF	TGTGCCAGCACCCGAGGGGTTAGCTCCTACAATGAGCAGTTCTTC
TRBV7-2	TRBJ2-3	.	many	CASSPTGDTQYF	TGTGCCAGCAGCCCGACTGGGGATACGCAGTATTTT
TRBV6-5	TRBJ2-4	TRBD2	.	CASSYHAGGGNEQYF	TGTGCCAGCAGTTACCACGCGGGAGGAGGTAATGAGCAGTACTTC
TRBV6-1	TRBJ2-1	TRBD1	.	CASSRDRGLYEQFF	TGTGCCAGCAGCCGGGACAGGGGGCTTTACGAGCAGTTCTTC
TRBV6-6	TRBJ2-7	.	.	CPSSYGPLGFF	TGTCCCAGCAGTTACGGCCCACTGGGGTTCTTC
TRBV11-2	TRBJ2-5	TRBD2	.	CASSDSGRASETQYF	TGTGCCAGCAGCGATAGCGGGAGGGCCAGCGAGACCCAGTACTTC
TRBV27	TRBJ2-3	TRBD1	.	CASSLTGGFTDMQYF	TGTGCCAGCAGTCTGACAGGGGGCTTCACAGATATGCAGTATTTT
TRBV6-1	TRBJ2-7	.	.	CASRTGAVWTYEQYF	TGTGCCAGCAGGACCGGGGCAGTGTGGACCTACGAGCAGTACTTC
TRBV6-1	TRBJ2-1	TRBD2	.	CASWGPSPAGGGNEQFF	TGTGCCAGCTGGGGCCCCAGCCCCGCGGGGGGCGGCAATGAGCAGTTCTTC
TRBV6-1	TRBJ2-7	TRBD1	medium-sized	CASSRKTGTGIHEQYF	TGTGCCAGCAGCCGGAAAACCGGGACAGGGATCCACGAGCAGTACTTC
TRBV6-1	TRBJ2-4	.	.	CASSEGGDRSVAKNIQYF	TGTGCCAGCAGTGAAGGAGGGGACCGATCAGTAGCCAAAAACATTCAGTACTTC
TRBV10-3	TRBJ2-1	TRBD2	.	CAISEMASGNNEQFF	TGTGCCATCAGTGAGATGGCTAGCGGCAACAATGAGCAGTTCTTC
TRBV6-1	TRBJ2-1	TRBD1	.	CASRHRQGRYNEQFF	TGTGCCAGCAGACATAGACAGGGGAGGTACAATGAGCAGTTCTTC
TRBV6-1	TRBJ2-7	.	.	CASSYQGQGEQYF	TGTGCCAGCAGTTACCAGGGGCAGGGCGAGCAGTACTTC
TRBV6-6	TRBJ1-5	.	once	CASSPRTLTSNQPQHF	TGTGCCAGCAGTCCCCGGACCCTTACTAGCAACCAGCCCCAGCATTTT
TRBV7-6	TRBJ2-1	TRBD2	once	CASYKGGGFQETQFF	TGTGCCAGCTACAAGGGCGGGGGGTTCCAAGAGACCCAGTTCTTC
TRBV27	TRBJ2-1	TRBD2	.	CASRDGTSGYNEQFF	TGTGCCAGCAGGGACGGGACTAGCGGCTACAATGAGCAGTTCTTC
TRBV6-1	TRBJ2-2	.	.	CASPGSWNGGELFF	TGTGCCAGCCCTGGGAGCTGGAACGGCGGGGAGCTGTTTTTT
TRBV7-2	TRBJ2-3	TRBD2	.	CASSSGLVVDTQYF	TGTGCCAGCAGCTCAGGACTAGTTGTAGATACGCAGTATTTT
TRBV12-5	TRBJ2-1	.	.	CASGPGRGSPDEQFF	TGTGCTAGTGGTCCCGGGAGAGGGTCCCCGGATGAGCAGTTCTTC
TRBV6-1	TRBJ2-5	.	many	CASSSRETQYF	TGTGCCAGCAGTAGCCGGGAGACCCAGTACTTC
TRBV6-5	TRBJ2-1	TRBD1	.	CASCFFRDRGYNEQFF	TGTGCCAGCTGTTTTTTTCGGGACAGGGGTTACAATGAGCAGTTCTTC
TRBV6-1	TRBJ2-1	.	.	CASRRTGKSGVSYNEQFF	TGTGCCAGCAGAAGGACAGGGAAGAGCGGGGTCTCCTACAATGAGCAGTTCTTC
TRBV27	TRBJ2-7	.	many	CASSIPGRGSYNEQYF	TGTGCCAGCAGTATCCCGGGACGGGGCTCCTACAATGAGCAGTACTTC
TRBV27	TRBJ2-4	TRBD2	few	CASSLSGKNIQYF	TGTGCCAGCAGCCTTAGCGGGAAAAACATTCAGTACTTC
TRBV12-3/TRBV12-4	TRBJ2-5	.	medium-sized	CASSLAPGAGGETQYF	TGTGCCAGCAGTTTAGCCCCCGGGGCCGGTGGAGAGACCCAGTACTTC
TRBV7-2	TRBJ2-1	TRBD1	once	CASSLNRGAYNEQFF	TGTGCCAGCAGCTTGAACAGGGGGGCCTACAATGAGCAGTTCTTC
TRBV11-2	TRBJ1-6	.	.	CASRESRLHSPLHF	TGTGCCAGCAGGGAGAGCCGACTCCATTCCCCCCTCCACTTT